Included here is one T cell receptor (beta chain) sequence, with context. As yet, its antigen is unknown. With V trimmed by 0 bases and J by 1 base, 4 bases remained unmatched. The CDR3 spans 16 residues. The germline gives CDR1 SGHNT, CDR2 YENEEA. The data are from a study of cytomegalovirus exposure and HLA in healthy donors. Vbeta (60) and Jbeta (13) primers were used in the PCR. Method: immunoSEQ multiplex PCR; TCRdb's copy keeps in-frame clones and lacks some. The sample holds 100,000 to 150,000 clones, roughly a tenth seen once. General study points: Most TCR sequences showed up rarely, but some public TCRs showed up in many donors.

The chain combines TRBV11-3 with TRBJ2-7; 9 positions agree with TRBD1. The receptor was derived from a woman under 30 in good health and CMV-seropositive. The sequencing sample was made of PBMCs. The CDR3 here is CASSLDGTGRSYEQYF. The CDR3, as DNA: TGTGCCAGCAGCTTAGATGGGACAGGGAGATCCTACGAGCAGTACTTC.